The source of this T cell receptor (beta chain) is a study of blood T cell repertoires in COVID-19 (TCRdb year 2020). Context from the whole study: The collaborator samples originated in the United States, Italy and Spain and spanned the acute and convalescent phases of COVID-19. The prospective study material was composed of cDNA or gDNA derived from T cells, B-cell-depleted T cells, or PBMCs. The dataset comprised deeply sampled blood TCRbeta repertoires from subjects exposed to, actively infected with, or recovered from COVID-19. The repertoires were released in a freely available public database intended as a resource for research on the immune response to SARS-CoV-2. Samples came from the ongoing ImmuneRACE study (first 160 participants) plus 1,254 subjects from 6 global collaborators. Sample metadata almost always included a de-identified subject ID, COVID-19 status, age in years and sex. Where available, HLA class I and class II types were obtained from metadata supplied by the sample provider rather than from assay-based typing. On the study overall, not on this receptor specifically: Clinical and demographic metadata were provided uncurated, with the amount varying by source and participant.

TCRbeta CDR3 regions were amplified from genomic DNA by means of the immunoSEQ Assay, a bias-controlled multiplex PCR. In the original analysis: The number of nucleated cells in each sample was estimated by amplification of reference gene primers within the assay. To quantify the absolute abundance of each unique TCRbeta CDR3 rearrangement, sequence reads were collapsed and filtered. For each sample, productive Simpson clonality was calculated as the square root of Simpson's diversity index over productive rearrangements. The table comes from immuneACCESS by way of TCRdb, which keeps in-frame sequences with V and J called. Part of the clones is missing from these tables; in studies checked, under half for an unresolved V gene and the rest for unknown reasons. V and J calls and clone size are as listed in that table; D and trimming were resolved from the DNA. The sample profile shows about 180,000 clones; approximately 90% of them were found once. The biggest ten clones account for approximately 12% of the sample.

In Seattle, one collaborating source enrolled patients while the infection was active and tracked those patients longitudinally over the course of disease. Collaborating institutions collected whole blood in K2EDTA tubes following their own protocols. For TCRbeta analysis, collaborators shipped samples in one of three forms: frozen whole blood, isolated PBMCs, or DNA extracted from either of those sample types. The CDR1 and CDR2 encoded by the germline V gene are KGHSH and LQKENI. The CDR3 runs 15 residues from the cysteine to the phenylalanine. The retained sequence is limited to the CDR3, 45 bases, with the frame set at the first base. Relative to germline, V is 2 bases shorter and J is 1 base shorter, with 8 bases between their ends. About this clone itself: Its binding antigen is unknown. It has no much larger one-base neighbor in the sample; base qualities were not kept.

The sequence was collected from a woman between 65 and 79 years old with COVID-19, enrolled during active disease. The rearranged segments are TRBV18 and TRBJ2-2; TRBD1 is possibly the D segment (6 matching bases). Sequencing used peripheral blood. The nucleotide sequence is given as TGTGCCAGCTCACCATCACAGGGGAACACCGGGGAGCTGTTTTTT. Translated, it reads CASSPSQGNTGELFF. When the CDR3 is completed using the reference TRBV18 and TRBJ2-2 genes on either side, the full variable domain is NAGVMQNPRHLVRRRGQEARLRCSPMKGHSHVYWYRQLPEEGLKFMVYLQKENIIDESGMPKERFSAEFPKEGPSILRIQQVVRGDSAAYFCASSPSQGNTGELFFGEGSRLTVL.